This is a list of T cell receptor beta chains from one sample in a study of beta chain features in type 1 diabetes. Here immunoSEQ multiplex PCR was the method, and the copy in TCRdb shows in-frame clones only, minus some. The sample lists roughly 160,000 clones, about 7.9% seen once, with 0.5% in the top ten. The sequencing sample was made of central memory CD4+ T cells from blood. Receptors originate from a man aged 18-30 years with type 1 diabetes. Both conserved end residues are part of each CDR3. The D gene is left open where the match is weak. Only some rows state a clone size, as once, few, many or a class for expanded clones.

clone_size,d_call,v_call,j_call,cdr3_aa,cdr3_nt
.,TRBD1,TRBV28,TRBJ2-7,CASRDRGSGEQYF,TGTGCCAGCAGAGACAGGGGGAGTGGCGAGCAGTACTTC
few,TRBD2,TRBV11-2,TRBJ2-3,CASSPGLAGGTDTQYF,TGTGCCAGCAGCCCCGGACTAGCGGGGGGGACAGATACGCAGTATTTT
few,TRBD1,TRBV7-9,TRBJ2-5,CASSPGQGVRETQYF,TGTGCCAGCAGCCCCGGACAGGGCGTGAGGGAGACCCAGTACTTC
few,.,TRBV4-2,TRBJ2-2,CASSQEGTLVELFF,TGTGCCAGCAGCCAAGAAGGTACCCTAGTGGAGCTGTTTTTT
.,TRBD1,TRBV10-3,TRBJ2-1,CAIRDRDSYNEQFF,TGTGCCATCAGGGACAGGGATTCCTACAATGAGCAGTTCTTC
.,.,TRBV6-6,TRBJ1-5,CASREGGARGNQPQHF,TGTGCCAGCAGGGAGGGGGGGGCGCGGGGCAATCAGCCCCAGCATTTT
.,.,TRBV21-1,TRBJ2-5,CASTSKGDRGQEETQYF,TGTGCCAGCACCTCAAAGGGGGACAGGGGGCAGGAGGAGACCCAGTACTTC
.,.,TRBV18,TRBJ1-4,CASSPSGGGEKLFF,TGTGCCAGCTCACCCTCGGGCGGGGGTGAAAAACTGTTTTTT
few,.,TRBV7-2,TRBJ2-3,CASSIAYTSTDTQYF,TGTGCCAGCAGCATAGCGTATACATCCACAGATACGCAGTATTTT
.,TRBD1,TRBV10-3,TRBJ1-2,CAISESGQLYGYTF,TGTGCCATCAGTGAGTCGGGACAGCTCTATGGCTACACCTTC
.,TRBD2,TRBV7-2,TRBJ2-5,CASSTLAGIQETQYF,TGTGCCAGCAGCACATTAGCGGGAATTCAAGAGACCCAGTACTTC